The sequence of this T cell receptor beta chain was determined in a study of shared clonotypes between healthy human individuals. Regarding this clone: What it binds is not known. Different DNA sequences within this sample yield the same CDR3.

Only CD45RO-negative cells positively selected for CCR7 counted as naive CD8 cells, so terminally differentiated effector memory CD45RA+ cells were excluded. The CDR3 consists of 13 residues. V was trimmed by 3 bases and J by 2 bases, leaving 8 bases between them. The germline CDR1 and CDR2 sequences are SGDLS and YYNGEE. General study results and limits: Even with large depth, rarefaction showed that sorted-subset sequencing was incomplete.

Produced via immunoSEQ multiplex PCR; TCRdb's table is partial and in-frame only. There are 2 million or so clones in the sample; about 94% occur only once, and 0.85% to 1.2% lies in the top ten. The sequence was collected from a man younger than 35 in good health. The V gene is TRBV9, the J gene TRBJ1-2, with a tentative D call TRBD1 (6 bases). Source material: naive CD8+ T cells sorted from blood. DNA for the CDR3: TGTGCCAGCAGCGCGACAGGAAACTATGGCTACACCTTC. Its translation: CASSATGNYGYTF.